This T cell receptor (beta chain) was documented in a study of beta chain features in type 1 diabetes. Notes on the study in general: Moderate yet significant TCRB CDR3 shortening was seen in Type 1 diabetes patients in all four CD4+ subsets.

cDNA synthesis used the whole RNA isolate, giving expressed TCRB sequences. Each sample of naive, central memory or regulatory T cells had, on average, around 3.5 million reads. Here immunoSEQ multiplex PCR was the method, and the copy in TCRdb shows in-frame clones only, minus some. The sample has 150,000 to 200,000 clones, roughly 65% seen once; the top ten hold about 0.089%. About 120 mL of blood, on average, came from one heparinised draw per donor. Over 95% purity was reached by all sorted populations. On this clone itself: The antigen is undetermined.

CDR3 length equals 13 residues. Looked up from germline, CDR1 is SQVTM and CDR2 is ANQGSEA. The ends lost 6 bases at V and 0 bases at J; junction bases unmatched: 5. The source material was naive CD4+ T cells from blood. The TCR sequence derives from a man aged 25 to 45 with type 1 diabetes. The chain carries TRBV29-1 and TRBJ2-7; TRBD2 agrees at 7 bases. The CDR3 spells CSVDWGGSYEQYF. In DNA form, the CDR3 reads TGCAGCGTGGATTGGGGGGGCTCCTACGAGCAGTACTTC.